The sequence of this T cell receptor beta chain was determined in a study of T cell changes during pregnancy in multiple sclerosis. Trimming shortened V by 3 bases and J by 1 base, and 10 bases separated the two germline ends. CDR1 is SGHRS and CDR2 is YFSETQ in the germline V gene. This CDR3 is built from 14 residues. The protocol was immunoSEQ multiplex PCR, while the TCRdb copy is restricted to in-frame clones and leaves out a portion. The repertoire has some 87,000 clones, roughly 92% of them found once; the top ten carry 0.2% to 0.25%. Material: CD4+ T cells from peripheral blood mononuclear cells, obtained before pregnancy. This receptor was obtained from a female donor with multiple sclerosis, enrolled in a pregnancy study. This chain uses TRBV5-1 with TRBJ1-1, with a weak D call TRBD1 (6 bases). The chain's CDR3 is CASSSGDTNTEAFF. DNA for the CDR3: TGCGCCAGCAGCTCAGGGGACACGAACACTGAAGCTTTCTTT.